This T cell receptor beta chain emerged from a study of cytomegalovirus exposure and HLA in healthy donors. The PCR employed 60 Vbeta primers together with 13 Jbeta primers. The table came from immunoSEQ multiplex PCR; TCRdb's copy has only in-frame clones and leaves some out. The profile covers 150,000 to 200,000 clones, with 87% appearing a single time and about 0.21% taken by the ten largest. As to this clone: Its antigen is not identified.

The germline V gene encodes CDR1 MGHRA and CDR2 YSYEKL. The CDR3 spans 16 residues. Trimming cost V 1 base and J 6 bases; bases outside gene matches: 10. Study-wide results and limits: In a later analysis, HLA-associated beta chains showed higher expansion and lower generation probabilities than comparable chains. The authors listed 164 TCR beta chains as cytomegalovirus-associated.

The material sequenced was PBMCs. This clonotype originated in a girl less than two years old in good health and CMV-seronegative. V gene TRBV4-1 combines with J gene TRBJ1-1, with TRBD1 identical over 8 bases. The CDR3, as DNA: TGCGCCAGCAGCCAAGGTGGGACAGGTGGAGGCCCTGAAGCTTTCTTT. Translated, it gives CASSQGGTGGGPEAFF.